One and the same sample provided the 31 T cell receptor beta chains below, sequenced in a study of CD8+ T cells in alopecia areata. This sample's treatment: oral pan-JAK inhibitor, 5-10 mg twice daily. Reverse transcription of extracted RNA yielded cDNA, which provided the sequencing template. Sequencing was performed with immunoSEQ multiplex PCR; in TCRdb, only in-frame clones are kept and a portion is missing. The sample holds about 94,000 clones, more than 65% seen once. The sequencing used CD8+ T cells sorted from blood, collected around week 44, from a patient treated with tofacitinib. Receptors originate from a human donor with alopecia areata.

The chain recombines TRBV29-1 with TRBJ1-4, with D uncertain. Trimming stripped 4 bases from V and 0 bases from J, with 6 bases between. CDR3 length: 13 residues. Germline CDR1 SQVTM, CDR2 ANQGSEA. The CDR3: CSVVPATNEKLFF. CDR3 DNA: TGCAGCGTTGTGCCGGCAACTAATGAAAAACTGTTTTTT.

The V gene is TRBV12-5, the J gene TRBJ2-1; D not certain. This CDR3 has 13 residues. The germline V gene has CDR1 LGHNT and CDR2 FRNRAP. V was trimmed by 2 bases and J by 9 bases, leaving 11 bases between them. Written as DNA, the CDR3 is TGTGCTAGTGGTTTGACCCTGAGGCGTGAGCAGTTCTTC. Its protein product is CASGLTLRREQFF.

This chain uses TRBV10-2 with TRBJ2-3, with D hard to call. V was clipped by 3 bases and J by 4 bases, with 2 bases between them. CDR3 size: 11 residues. The germline V gene encodes CDR1 WSHSY and CDR2 SAAADI. In DNA form, the CDR3 reads TGCGCCAGCAGTGACGCAGATACGCAGTATTTT. It yields the protein CASSDADTQYF.

The rearrangement uses TRBV7-9 and TRBJ2-1; D gene unclear. This CDR3 spans 16 amino acids. Germline V gene data show CDR1 as SEHNR and CDR2 as FQNEAQ (reference sequence). V lost 5 bases to trimming and J lost 2 bases, with 16 bases between them. The CDR3 DNA follows: TGTGCCAGCAGCCCCAAGTCAGGTCCGACCTACAATGAGCAGTTCTTC. Translated: CASSPKSGPTYNEQFF.

This sequence joins TRBV13 and TRBJ1-1; D call uncertain. Germline V gene lookup returns CDR1 PRHDT and CDR2 FYEKMQ (reference sequence). CDR3 length: 12 residues. The V end was cut by 5 bases, the J end by 4 bases, with 8 bases between. CDR3 DNA: TGTGCCAGCAGCCCCGGGTCCACTGAAGCTTTCTTT. This gives the protein CASSPGSTEAFF.

The J gene is TRBJ2-3, the V gene TRBV30, with D possibly TRBD1 on 6 matching bases. This CDR3 is 16 amino acids long. Trimming removed 4 bases from V and 6 bases from J, with 23 bases in between. CDR1 is GTSNPN and CDR2 is SVGIG in the germline V gene (reference sequence). CDR3: CAWTDRTTLPFDTQYF. CDR3 DNA sequence: TGTGCCTGGACGGACAGAACCACGCTTCCCTTCGATACGCAGTATTTT.

This chain joins TRBV12-5 and TRBJ1-1; D call uncertain. V was pared by 1 base and J by 7 bases, with 7 bases between. The CDR3 runs 12 residues. From germline, CDR1 is LGHNT and CDR2 FRNRAP. The CDR3 here is CASGLGDVEAFF. In DNA form, the CDR3 reads TGTGCTAGTGGTTTGGGGGATGTTGAAGCTTTCTTT. Full variable domain (remainder filled in from reference TRBV12-5 and TRBJ1-1): DARVTQTPRHKVTEMGQEVTMRCQPILGHNTVFWYRQTMMQGLELLAYFRNRAPLDDSGMPKDRFSAEMPDATLATLKIQPSEPRDSAVYFCASGLGDVEAFFGQGTRLTVV.

The chain has TRBV7-2 and TRBJ1-2; 8 bases fit TRBD1. The CDR3 sequence is 12 residues long. The germline V gene encodes CDR1 SGHTA and CDR2 FQGNSA. V gave up 5 bases and J gave up 13 bases; unmatched junction bases: 9. The CDR3 DNA follows: TGTGCCAGCAGCCCAGGGACAGGACAGTCCACCTTC. Translation gives CASSPGTGQSTF.

This rearrangement joins TRBV4-3 to TRBJ1-1; 8 nucleotides line up with TRBD1. The V gene end was trimmed by 4 bases and the J gene end by 10 bases; junction bases not matched to a gene: 8. The germline V gene encodes CDR1 LGHNA and CDR2 YSLEER. This CDR3 region has 13 residues. The CDR3 loop is CASSLSGQGTAFF. The DNA of the CDR3 is TGCGCCAGCAGCCTATCCGGACAGGGCACAGCTTTCTTT.

This clone was detected a few times. V is TRBV29-1 and J is TRBJ1-1, with D uncertain. V lost 6 bases, J lost 2 bases, and 16 bases lay in between. Per germline, CDR1 SQVTM and CDR2 ANQGSEA. CDR3 length: 14 amino acids. The CDR3 reads CSVRPGSTNTEAFF. The CDR3 bases are TGCAGCGTCCGGCCGGGGAGTACCAACACTGAAGCTTTCTTT.

The gene calls are TRBV29-1 and TRBJ1-3; possibly TRBD1 for D (5 bases). With 0 bases removed from V and 0 bases from J, the gap between germline ends came to 9 bases. CDR1 SQVTM and CDR2 ANQGSEA come from the germline V gene. CDR3 length equals 15 residues. The chain's CDR3 is CSVEDTGASGNTIYF. The CDR3 nucleotides are TGCAGCGTTGAAGATACAGGAGCCTCTGGAAACACCATATATTTT. The variable domain in full, with the rest retrieved from reference TRBV29-1 and TRBJ1-3, is SAVISQKPSRDICQRGTSLTIQCQVDSQVTMMFWYRQQPGQSLTLIATANQGSEATYESGFVIDKFPISRPNLTFSTLTVSNMSPEDSSIYLCSVEDTGASGNTIYFGEGSWLTVV.

The chain has TRBV21-1 and TRBJ2-7; the D segment call TRBD1 is taken from the table without a DNA check. TRBV21-1 counts as a pseudogene. This CDR3 is 18 amino acids long. CDR3 protein: CASSNALLQGAWFYEQYF. The CDR3 bases are TGTGCCAGCAGCAACGCCCTACTTCAGGGGGCGTGGTTTTACGAGCAGTACTTC.

In DNA, the CDR3 is TGTGCCAGCAGCTTATCCGGGGGGGTCAGGGATACGCAGTATTTT. Its protein is CASSLSGGVRDTQYF. The chain couples TRBV11-2 to TRBJ2-3, with 8 nucleotides matching TRBD2. The V and J ends lost 2 bases and 6 bases, in that order; junction bases with no gene match: 7. CDR1 and CDR2 (germline): SGHAT, FQNNGV. CDR3 length equals 15 residues.

The CDR3 sequence: CAISDLTGREQYF. In DNA form, the CDR3 reads TGTGCCATCAGTGATTTGACCGGACGGGAGCAGTACTTC. J is TRBJ2-7 and V is TRBV10-3; D gene ambiguous. The germline V gene has CDR1 ENHRY and CDR2 SYGVKD. V shed 3 bases and J shed 7 bases, with 13 bases lying between them. The CDR3 loop spans 13 amino acids.

A single count supports this clone. CDR3 region: CASSEWGYEQYF. CDR3 nucleotides: TGTGCCAGCAGTGAATGGGGCTACGAGCAGTACTTC. This sequence joins TRBV6-1 and TRBJ2-7; no reliable D call. V was shortened by 2 bases and J by 3 bases, with 5 bases between the two germline ends. CDR1 MNHNS and CDR2 SASEGT come from the germline V gene. This CDR3 spans 12 amino acids.

This clone was counted only a few times. The V and J genes are TRBV30 and TRBJ2-2, with D uncertain. In germline, CDR1 is GTSNPN, CDR2 SVGIG (reference sequence). The V end lost 2 bases, the J end lost 6 bases, and 4 bases lay between the germline ends. The CDR3 loop spans 11 amino acids. DNA for the CDR3: TGTGCCTGGAGTTTGTCCGGGGAGCTGTTTTTT. It translates to CAWSLSGELFF.

The chain has TRBV27 and TRBJ2-3; 8 nucleotides agree with TRBD2. The length of the CDR3 is 14 residues. The junction had 9 bases not matched to a gene; V was cut back by 7 bases and J by 6 bases. In germline, CDR1 is MNHEY, CDR2 SMNVEV (reference sequence). CDR3 nucleotide sequence: TGTGCCAGCAATGGCGGGGGGCCGACGGATACGCAGTATTTT. Amino acids: CASNGGGPTDTQYF.

The CDR3 region is CASSSPYPTGGPYEQYF. CDR3 bases: TGCGCCAGCAGCTCTCCTTATCCGACAGGCGGCCCCTACGAGCAGTACTTC. The rearrangement uses TRBV5-1 and TRBJ2-7; D might be TRBD1 (6 bases). The CDR3 is 17 residues long. The germline V gene has CDR1 SGHRS and CDR2 YFSETQ. Trimming left V 3 bases short and J 2 bases short, with 21 bases between. Complete variable domain (other parts from reference TRBV5-1 and TRBJ2-7): KAGVTQTPRYLIKTRGQQVTLSCSPISGHRSVSWYQQTPGQGLQFLFEYFSETQRNKGNFPGRFSGRQFSNSRSEMNVSTLELGDSALYLCASSSPYPTGGPYEQYFGPGTRLTVT.

The chain joins TRBV19 to TRBJ2-1, with 12 bases identical to TRBD2. There are 13 residues in the CDR3. With 7 bases clipped from V and 9 bases from J, the junction kept 4 bases outside the gene matches. CDR1 LNHDA and CDR2 SQIVND come from the germline V gene (reference sequence). The CDR3 nucleotides are TGTGCCAGTATCGGGGGACTAGCGGGTGAGCAGTTCTTC. It is translated as CASIGGLAGEQFF.

The DNA of the CDR3 is TGCAGCGCCTTATCCTCGTCCGGGGGGGACTATGGCTACACCTTC. Translated, it gives CSALSSSGGDYGYTF. The chain joins TRBV29-1 to TRBJ1-2; a possible D gene is TRBD1 (5 bases). CDR1 SQVTM and CDR2 ANQGSEA come from the germline V gene. Deletions cut 7 bases from V and 3 bases from J, with 21 bases between. The CDR3 is 15 amino acids.

This chain connects TRBV5-6 to TRBJ2-1; TRBD2 agrees at 7 bases. Losses at the gene ends were 4 bases for V and 12 bases for J; bases not matched to a gene: 4. CDR1 and CDR2 from the germline V gene are SGHDT and YYEEEE. This CDR3 has 11 residues. The CDR3 nucleotides read TGTGCCAGCAGCGCGGGACTACCGCAGTTCTTC. Translation gives CASSAGLPQFF.

The chain joins TRBV30 to TRBJ2-5; unclear D gene. The closer fit of TRBJ2-7 to the DNA end suggests the J call may be wrong. The CDR3 is 13 residues long. The germline V gene encodes CDR1 GTSNPN and CDR2 SVGIG (reference sequence). This CDR3 is CAWSPESHYEQYF. DNA for the CDR3: TGTGCCTGGAGTCCAGAGTCCCACTACGAGCAGTACTTC.

This clone was observed a few times. The CDR3 DNA is TGTGCCAGCAGTGGCGAGGGACCTCAAGAGACCCAGTACTTC. This codes for CASSGEGPQETQYF. This chain joins TRBV27 and TRBJ2-5, with D tentatively TRBD1 or TRBD2 (5 bases each). CDR1 is MNHEY, CDR2 SMNVEV, per germline (reference sequence). V was clipped by 5 bases and J by 2 bases, with 12 bases between them. The CDR3 runs to 14 residues.

The chain is built from TRBV19 and TRBJ2-1; possibly TRBD2 for D (5 bases). The CDR3 has 12 amino acids. Trimming pared 5 bases from V and 7 bases from J, leaving 9 bases between. The germline V gene encodes CDR1 LNHDA and CDR2 SQIVND (reference sequence). The CDR3 DNA reads as TGTGCCAGTAGTTACCCGGGGAATGAGCAGTTCTTC. Amino acids: CASSYPGNEQFF.

This clone was detected only a few times. V usage is TRBV11-2 and J usage is TRBJ2-6; D ambiguous. CDR3 length: 18 amino acids. The germline gives CDR1 SGHAT, CDR2 FQNNGV. The V gene lost 3 bases and the J gene lost 0 bases, with 15 bases spanning the gap. The CDR3 nucleotides read TGTGCCAGCAGCTTTGCAGGTAGCCTCAGCTCTGGGGCCAACGTCCTGACTTTC. Translating gives CASSFAGSLSSGANVLTF. The whole variable domain, remainder taken from reference TRBV11-2 and TRBJ2-6, is EAGVAQSPRYKIIEKRQSVAFWCNPISGHATLYWYQQILGQGPKLLIQFQNNGVVDDSQLPKDRFSAERLKGVDSTLKIQPAKLEDSAVYLCASSFAGSLSSGANVLTFGAGSRLTVL.

The rearrangement joins TRBV19 to TRBJ1-2, with D perhaps TRBD1 (6 bases). Trimming shortened V by 2 bases and J by 5 bases, and 15 bases separated the two germline ends. The CDR3 totals 15 residues. CDR1 is LNHDA and CDR2 is SQIVND in the germline V gene (reference sequence). CDR3 loop: CASSISPRTDYGYTF. The CDR3 coding sequence is TGTGCCAGTAGTATATCCCCCCGGACAGATTATGGCTACACCTTC.

The chain uses TRBV7-2 and TRBJ2-3; TRBD2 matches at 9 bases. CDR3 length: 12 amino acids. Germline assignment: CDR1 SGHTA and CDR2 FQGNSA. CDR3 loop: CGGGESTDTQYF. CDR3 coding DNA: TGTGGCGGGGGGGAGAGCACAGATACGCAGTATTTT.

V and J are TRBV4-3 and TRBJ1-5, with TRBD1 matching over 7 bases. Trimming at V came to 0 bases and at J to 4 bases, leaving 6 bases not matched to a gene. CDR1 and CDR2 (germline): LGHNA, YSLEER. The CDR3 runs to 16 residues. CDR3 sequence: CASSQDLGTVNQPQHF. CDR3 bases: TGCGCCAGCAGCCAAGATCTTGGGACAGTTAATCAGCCCCAGCATTTT.

This chain joins TRBV19 and TRBJ1-1; D is undetermined. CDR3 length: 14 amino acids. V lost 7 bases, J lost 3 bases, and 15 bases lay in between. Germline-derived CDR1 and CDR2 are LNHDA and SQIVND (reference sequence). CDR3 sequence: CASTPRREYTEAFF. CDR3 nucleotides: TGTGCCAGTACCCCAAGGAGGGAGTACACTGAAGCTTTCTTT.

This chain connects TRBV10-2 to TRBJ2-7, with D perhaps being TRBD1 or TRBD2 (5 bases each). Germline V CDR1 and CDR2: WSHSY, SAAADI. The CDR3 consists of 13 residues. Trimming took off 10 bases at V and 2 bases at J, with 15 bases between the two ends. CDR3 DNA sequence: TGCGCCACCCTGAGGGGCACTGCCTACGAGCAGTACTTC. Its protein is CATLRGTAYEQYF.

V usage is TRBV4-3 and J usage is TRBJ1-1; D is undetermined. The CDR3 sequence is 15 residues long. Germline V gene data show CDR1 as LGHNA and CDR2 as YSLEER. With 2 bases removed from V and 0 bases from J, the gap between germline ends came to 10 bases. CDR3 sequence (DNA): TGCGCCAGCAGCCAAAGTCTTCCCATGAACACTGAAGCTTTCTTT. Its protein product is CASSQSLPMNTEAFF.